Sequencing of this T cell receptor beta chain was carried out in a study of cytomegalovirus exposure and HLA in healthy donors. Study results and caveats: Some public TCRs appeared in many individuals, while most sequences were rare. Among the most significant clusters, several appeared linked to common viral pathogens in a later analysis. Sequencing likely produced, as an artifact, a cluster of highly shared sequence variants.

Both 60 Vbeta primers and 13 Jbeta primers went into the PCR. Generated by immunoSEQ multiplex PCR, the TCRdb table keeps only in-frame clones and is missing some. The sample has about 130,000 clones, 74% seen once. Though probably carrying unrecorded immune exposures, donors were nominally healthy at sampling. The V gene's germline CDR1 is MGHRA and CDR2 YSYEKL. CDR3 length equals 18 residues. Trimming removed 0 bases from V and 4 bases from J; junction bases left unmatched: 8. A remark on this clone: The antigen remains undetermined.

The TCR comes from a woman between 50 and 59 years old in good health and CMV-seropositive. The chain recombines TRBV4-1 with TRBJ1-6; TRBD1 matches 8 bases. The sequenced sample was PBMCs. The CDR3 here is CASSQESGQGAYNSPLHF. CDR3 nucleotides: TGCGCCAGCAGCCAAGAATCCGGGCAGGGGGCATATAATTCACCCCTCCACTTT.